The source of this TCR beta chain is a study of siplizumab effects on memory and regulatory T cells. Only in-frame clones appear in the TCRdb table, and some are missing; sequencing was by immunoSEQ multiplex PCR. The sample yields about 97,000 clones, around 90% seen once. Germline assignment: CDR1 MNHEY and CDR2 SVGAGI. CDR3 length equals 11 residues. V gave up 6 bases and J gave up 8 bases, with 8 bases separating them. Input material: non-Treg CD4+ T cells sorted from blood. V and J are TRBV6-5 and TRBJ2-1, with D hard to call. The receptor was isolated from a human donor in good health. CDR3 coding DNA: TGTGCCAGCAGACGAGGCCATGAGCAGTTCTTC. Protein: CASRRGHEQFF.